These 22 T cell receptor beta chains originate from one sample sequenced in a study of early stage breast cancer tumors. Only in-frame clones appear in the TCRdb table, and some are missing; sequencing was by immunoSEQ multiplex PCR. The sample has about 41,000 clones, about 73% seen once. What was sequenced was blood. All receptors come from a person aged 45 to 59 with breast cancer.

CDR3 sequence reads: CAETGELSQPQHF. CDR3 nucleotide sequence: TGTGCCGAAACAGGGGAGCTAAGTCAGCCCCAGCATTTT. The chain links TRBV6-6 to TRBJ1-5; the match to TRBD1 covers 7 bases. Germline CDR1 reads MNHNY; CDR2 reads SVGAGI (reference sequence). CDR3 size: 13 residues. The ends lost 11 bases at V and 6 bases at J; junction bases unmatched: 10.

V is TRBV19 and J is TRBJ2-7; no clear D. Trimming shortened V by 6 bases and J by 2 bases, and 5 bases separated the two germline ends. Germline V CDR1 and CDR2: LNHDA, SQIVND (reference sequence). The CDR3 has 11 amino acids. The CDR3 loop is CASSRPYEQYF. The DNA of the CDR3 is TGTGCCAGTAGCCGTCCCTACGAGCAGTACTTC.

This clone has just one count. The chain is built from TRBV28 and TRBJ2-1, with 8 bases matching TRBD1. Germline V lookup: CDR1 MDHEN, CDR2 SYDVKM. CDR3 length: 16 amino acids. The V gene end was trimmed by 5 bases and the J gene end by 5 bases; junction bases not matched to a gene: 11. CDR3 nucleotide sequence: TGTGCCAGCAGTATGACAGGGGCCACTAGGAACAATGAGCAGTTCTTC. Protein product: CASSMTGATRNNEQFF.

This clone was seen a single time. The chain links TRBV30 to TRBJ2-7; a weak D match, TRBD2 (5 bases). Germline V CDR1 and CDR2: GTSNPN, SVGIG (reference sequence). CDR3 length: 11 residues. V lost 8 bases, J lost 2 bases, and 10 bases lay in between. The chain's CDR3 is CAPRTPYEQYF. In DNA form, the CDR3 reads TGTGCCCCCAGGACTCCCTACGAGCAGTACTTC.

The chain has TRBV25-1 and TRBJ2-7; TRBD2 matches 16 bases. The V gene's germline CDR1 is MGHDK and CDR2 SYGVNS. V gave up 4 bases and J gave up 7 bases; unmatched junction bases: 13. The CDR3 consists of 18 residues. The CDR3 is CASSVGTSGRAALKEQYF. The CDR3, as DNA: TGTGCCAGCAGTGTCGGGACTAGCGGGAGGGCCGCCCTTAAGGAGCAGTACTTC.

This clone was recorded a few times. The chain couples TRBV28 to TRBJ1-5; 7 nucleotides match TRBD1. The germline CDR1 and CDR2 sequences are MDHEN and SYDVKM. The CDR3 is made up of 17 amino acids. V shed 4 bases and J 0 bases; nucleotides not matched to a gene: 9. CDR3 region: CASSSFSDRYSNQPQHF. The DNA of the CDR3 is TGTGCCAGCAGTTCATTTTCGGACAGGTATAGCAATCAGCCCCAGCATTTT.

This clone came up a few times. V usage is TRBV6-1 and J usage is TRBJ1-1; unclear D gene. The V gene lost 5 bases and the J gene lost 11 bases, with 12 bases spanning the gap. This CDR3 has 11 amino acids. Germline V CDR1 and CDR2: MNHNS, SASEGT. The CDR3 nucleotides read TGTGCCAGCAGTCTACCTCCGGGGGCTTTCTTT. Translating it yields CASSLPPGAFF.

This clone was detected only a few times. This chain connects TRBV5-1 to TRBJ2-7, with TRBD2 matching 13 bases. With V trimmed by 2 bases and J by 6 bases, 2 bases remained unmatched. Germline CDR1 is SGHRS and CDR2 is YFSETQ. CDR3 length: 14 residues. In nucleotides, the CDR3 is TGCGCCAGCAGCTTCGGGACTAGCGGGACCGAGCAGTACTTC. Amino acid sequence: CASSFGTSGTEQYF. Based on the CDR3 plus reference TRBV5-1 and TRBJ2-7, the full variable domain is KAGVTQTPRYLIKTRGQQVTLSCSPISGHRSVSWYQQTPGQGLQFLFEYFSETQRNKGNFPGRFSGRQFSNSRSEMNVSTLELGDSALYLCASSFGTSGTEQYFGPGTRLTVT.

The rearrangement joins TRBV7-3 to TRBJ1-1, with 7 bases fitting TRBD1. The CDR3 runs 14 residues. Germline values: CDR1 SGHTA, CDR2 FQGTGA. V dropped 5 bases and J dropped 5; count of bases not matched to a gene: 8. This CDR3 is CASSPTGAATEAFF. In nucleotides, the CDR3 is TGTGCCAGCAGCCCTACAGGGGCAGCAACTGAAGCTTTCTTT.

The CDR3 loop reads CSVARGSGTEAFF. CDR3 DNA sequence: TGCAGCGTTGCGAGGGGGAGTGGCACTGAAGCTTTCTTT. V usage is TRBV29-1 and J usage is TRBJ1-1; D might be TRBD1 (6 bases). The CDR3 consists of 13 residues. Per germline, CDR1 SQVTM and CDR2 ANQGSEA. V was pared by 4 bases and J by 4 bases, with 13 bases between.

This clone appeared a few times. The rearrangement links TRBV6-6 to TRBJ1-1, with TRBD1 matching 10 bases. Germline assignment: CDR1 MNHNY and CDR2 SVGAGI (reference sequence). Trimming removed 6 bases from V and 1 base from J; junction bases left unmatched: 2. The CDR3 covers 14 residues. The chain's CDR3 is CASSRQGANTEAFF. The CDR3 DNA reads as TGTGCCAGCAGCCGACAGGGGGCGAACACTGAAGCTTTCTTT.

The gene calls are TRBV10-3 and TRBJ2-6; weak D call: TRBD1 (5 bases). The CDR3 is 16 amino acids. V was trimmed by 4 bases and J by 2 bases, leaving 12 bases between them. CDR1 ENHRY and CDR2 SYGVKD come from the germline V gene. The CDR3 here is CAISAPQGAGANVLTF. The CDR3 region has the DNA TGTGCCATCAGTGCCCCACAAGGGGCTGGGGCCAACGTCCTGACTTTC.

V gene TRBV9 combines with J gene TRBJ2-7, with D perhaps TRBD2 (6 bases). With 0 bases removed from V and 3 bases from J, the gap between germline ends came to 13 bases. Germline CDR1 reads SGDLS; CDR2 reads YYNGEE. This CDR3 is 15 amino acids long. The CDR3 reads CASSVGGDSFYEQYF. The CDR3 region has the DNA TGTGCCAGCAGCGTAGGAGGGGACTCCTTCTACGAGCAGTACTTC. Using reference TRBV9 and TRBJ2-7 for the parts outside the CDR3, the full variable domain is DSGVTQTPKHLITATGQRVTLRCSPRSGDLSVYWYQQSLDQGLQFLIQYYNGEERAKGNILERFSAQQFPDLHSELNLSSLELGDSALYFCASSVGGDSFYEQYFGPGTRLTVT.

The chain combines TRBV6-6 with TRBJ2-7, with 7 positions matching TRBD2. Trimming removed 2 bases from V and 4 bases from J; junction bases left unmatched: 2. Germline V gives CDR1 MNHNY, CDR2 SVGAGI (reference sequence). The CDR3 is made up of 13 amino acids. The CDR3 protein is CASSYQREYEQYV. CDR3 DNA: TGTGCCAGCAGTTACCAGCGGGAATACGAGCAGTACGTC.

The chain links TRBV6-5 to TRBJ1-2, with a possible D match to TRBD1 (5 bases). Trimming left V 4 bases short and J 6 bases short, with 18 bases between. CDR1 and CDR2 (germline): MNHEY, SVGAGI. This CDR3 region has 15 residues. The CDR3 nucleotides are TGTGCCAGCAGTTCCCTGGGGCAGGGACTGGATGGCTACACCTTC. Translating gives CASSSLGQGLDGYTF.

The rearrangement uses TRBV10-3 and TRBJ2-7, with D tentatively TRBD2 (6 bases). The ends were cut back, 0 bases at V and 0 bases at J, with 9 bases in the middle. CDR3 length: 15 amino acids. In germline, CDR1 is ENHRY, CDR2 SYGVKD. The CDR3 coding sequence is TGTGCCATCAGTGAGTCCAGCGGGCCCTCCTACGAGCAGTACTTC. Protein: CAISESSGPSYEQYF.

This clone was counted a single time. CDR3 in amino acids: CASSLTGEQGYTF. In DNA, the CDR3 is TGTGCCAGCAGCTTAACAGGGGAGCAGGGCTACACCTTC. The chain links TRBV9 to TRBJ1-2, with 7 nucleotides matching TRBD1. Looked up from germline, CDR1 is SGDLS and CDR2 is YYNGEE. This CDR3 contains 13 residues. The V gene end was trimmed by 4 bases and the J gene end by 8 bases; junction bases not matched to a gene: 8.

This clone was picked up one time. Here the CDR3 DNA reads TGTGCCACGACGGGGGGGGAGACCCAGTACTTC. This gives the protein CATTGGETQYF. V gene TRBV6-5 combines with J gene TRBJ2-5; 8 bases are shared with TRBD2. CDR1 and CDR2 from the germline V gene are MNHEY and SVGAGI. CDR3 length: 11 amino acids. V shed 10 bases and J 5 bases; nucleotides not matched to a gene: 3.

The J gene is TRBJ2-1, the V gene TRBV5-1, with D unresolved. V lost 0 bases, J lost 8 bases, and 9 bases lay in between. Germline V gene lookup returns CDR1 SGHRS and CDR2 YFSETQ. The CDR3 extends over 13 amino acids. This CDR3 reads CASSLADRDEQFF. The CDR3 DNA follows: TGCGCCAGCAGCTTGGCCGATAGAGATGAGCAGTTCTTC.

CDR3 DNA: TGCGCCAGCAGGGGGGGGGACGCAATCGGGGATACGCAGTATTTT. Encoded protein: CASRGGDAIGDTQYF. The chain has TRBV4-1 and TRBJ2-3; 7 positions match TRBD2. The V segment lost 6 bases and the J segment 6 bases; nucleotides outside the gene matches: 12. CDR1 and CDR2 from the germline V gene are MGHRA and YSYEKL. This CDR3 is built from 15 residues.

The chain recombines TRBV5-6 with TRBJ2-2, with 14 bases matching TRBD2. Losses at the gene ends were 0 bases for V and 6 bases for J; bases not matched to a gene: 7. CDR1 and CDR2 (germline): SGHDT, YYEEEE. CDR3 length equals 18 residues. The CDR3 coding sequence is TGTGCCAGCAGCTTGGGGGGACTAGCGGGAGAAATCGCCGGGGAGCTGTTTTTT. It specifies CASSLGGLAGEIAGELFF.

The V call is TRBV6-1, the J call TRBJ2-1; 10 bases are a match to TRBD2. CDR1 and CDR2 from the germline V gene are MNHNS and SASEGT. The CDR3 contains 14 residues. The junction had 1 base not matched to a gene; V was cut back by 3 bases and J by 5 bases. The CDR3 sequence: CASSDGLADNEQFF. The CDR3 region has the DNA TGTGCCAGCAGTGATGGACTAGCGGACAATGAGCAGTTCTTC.